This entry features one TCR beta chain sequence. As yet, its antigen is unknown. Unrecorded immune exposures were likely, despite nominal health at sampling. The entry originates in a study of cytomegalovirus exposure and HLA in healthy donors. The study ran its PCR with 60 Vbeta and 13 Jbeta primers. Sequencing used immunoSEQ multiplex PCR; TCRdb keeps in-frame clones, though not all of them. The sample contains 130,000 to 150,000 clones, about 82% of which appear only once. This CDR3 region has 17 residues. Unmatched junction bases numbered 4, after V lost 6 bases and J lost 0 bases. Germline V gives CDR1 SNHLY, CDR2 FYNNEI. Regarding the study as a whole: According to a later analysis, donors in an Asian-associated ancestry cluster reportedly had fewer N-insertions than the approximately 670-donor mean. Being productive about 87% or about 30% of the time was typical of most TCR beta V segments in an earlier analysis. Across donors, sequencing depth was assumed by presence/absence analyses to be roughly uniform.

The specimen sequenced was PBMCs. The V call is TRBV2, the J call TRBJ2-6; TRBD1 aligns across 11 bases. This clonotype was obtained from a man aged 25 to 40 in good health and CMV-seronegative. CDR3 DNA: TGTGCCAGCAGAGACGGGACAGGGGGCTCTGGGGCCAACGTCCTGACTTTC. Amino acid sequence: CASRDGTGGSGANVLTF. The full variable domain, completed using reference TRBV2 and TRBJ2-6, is EPEVTQTPSHQVTQMGQEVILRCVPISNHLYFYWYRQILGQKVEFLVSFYNNEISEKSEIFDDQFSVERPDGSNFTLKIRSTKLEDSAMYFCASRDGTGGSGANVLTFGAGSRLTVL.